The 29 T cell receptor beta chains listed next were all sequenced from one sample in a study of beta chain features in type 1 diabetes. TCRB transcripts that were expressed got sequenced, as all of the isolated RNA had been reverse transcribed. Generated by immunoSEQ multiplex PCR, the TCRdb table keeps only in-frame clones and is missing some. Among fewer than 900,000 clones listed, roughly 16% were seen once. What was sequenced was naive CD4+ T cells from blood. Source of these receptors: a woman aged 18-29 years in good health.

This clone was recorded a few times. The chain carries TRBV27 and TRBJ2-7; 9 bases line up with TRBD1. The CDR3 is 14 residues long. The V and J ends lost 5 bases and 3 bases, in that order; junction bases with no gene match: 5. CDR1 is MNHEY and CDR2 is SMNVEV in the germline V gene (reference sequence). The CDR3 is CASSLVDRGYEQYF. CDR3 nucleotide sequence: TGTGCCAGCAGTCTTGTGGACAGGGGCTACGAGCAGTACTTC.

The gene calls are TRBV28 and TRBJ1-2, with D perhaps matching TRBD1 (5 bases). Germline CDR1 MDHEN, CDR2 SYDVKM. The CDR3 has 16 residues. Trimming took off 6 bases at V and 4 bases at J, with 21 bases between the two ends. CDR3 coding DNA: TGTGCCAGCAGCCTGCCGACGACAGCCCTTGGCTATGGCTACACCTTC. Protein: CASSLPTTALGYGYTF.

This clone appeared a few times. The genes are TRBV19 and TRBJ1-1; D unresolved. The CDR3 has 15 amino acids. Germline lookup yields CDR1 LNHDA and CDR2 SQIVND (reference sequence). Deletions cut 5 bases from V and 1 base from J, with 14 bases between. The CDR3 DNA follows: TGTGCCAGTAGTCCTGACGGGGTGAGGAACACTGAAGCTTTCTTT. It specifies CASSPDGVRNTEAFF.

This clone was seen a few times. The chain is built from TRBV7-9 and TRBJ2-7; 7 bases align to TRBD2. CDR1 and CDR2 (germline): SEHNR, FQNEAQ (reference sequence). The V gene end was trimmed by 1 base and the J gene end by 3 bases; junction bases not matched to a gene: 9. This CDR3 is 16 amino acids long. The CDR3 DNA follows: TGTGCCAGCAGCTTAGTTGGCGGGGGTGCATTCTACGAGCAGTACTTC. It is translated as CASSLVGGGAFYEQYF. The full variable domain, completed using reference TRBV7-9 and TRBJ2-7, is DTGVSQNPRHKITKRGQNVTFRCDPISEHNRLYWYRQTLGQGPEFLTYFQNEAQLEKSRLLSDRFSAERPKGSFSTLEIQRTEQGDSAMYLCASSLVGGGAFYEQYFGPGTRLTVT.

The sample holds a few counts of this clone. The chain combines TRBV6-5 with TRBJ1-4; no definite D call. CDR1 and CDR2 from the germline V gene are MNHEY and SVGAGI. The CDR3 length is 15 residues. The V and J ends lost 10 bases and 0 bases respectively, with 15 bases between them. The DNA for the CDR3 is TGTGCCACGACCCCCAGACGGGCAACTAATGAAAAACTGTTTTTT. Amino acids: CATTPRRATNEKLFF.

This clone has more than one count but fewer than ten. The chain employs TRBV7-2 and TRBJ2-1, with D possibly matching TRBD2 (6 bases). The CDR3 extends over 17 amino acids. Per the germline V gene, CDR1 is SGHTA and CDR2 is FQGNSA. V lost 5 bases, J lost 9 bases, and 26 bases lay in between. CDR3 sequence: CASSPRFGGVSPIEQFF. CDR3 DNA: TGTGCCAGCAGCCCCCGCTTCGGGGGAGTTTCTCCGATTGAGCAGTTCTTC.

The V gene is TRBV19, the J gene TRBJ2-3; unclear D gene. Trimming removed 6 bases from V and 4 bases from J, with 20 bases in between. The germline V gene encodes CDR1 LNHDA and CDR2 SQIVND (reference sequence). CDR3 length: 16 amino acids. CDR3 amino acids: CASRKLDRSRADTQYF. The CDR3 region has the DNA TGTGCCAGTAGAAAGTTGGACCGCTCACGAGCAGATACGCAGTATTTT.

This clone was observed a few times. The chain joins TRBV6-5 to TRBJ1-1; 7 positions match TRBD1. The CDR3 is 15 residues long. Germline V gene sequence: CDR1 MNHEY, CDR2 SVGAGI. Trimming removed 7 bases from V and 1 base from J; junction bases left unmatched: 9. The CDR3 spells CASKRPGQTNTEAFF. Here the CDR3 DNA reads TGTGCCAGCAAGCGCCCGGGACAGACGAACACTGAAGCTTTCTTT.

This clone was found a few times. This sequence joins TRBV7-9 and TRBJ2-1; 10 nucleotides line up with TRBD1. Germline CDR1 SEHNR, CDR2 FQNEAQ (reference sequence). V shed 5 bases and J 14 bases; nucleotides not matched to a gene: 15. This CDR3 region has 15 residues. The CDR3 DNA reads as TGTGCCAGCAGCAGACAGGGGGCCCACGACGCCGCGGAGTTCTTC. This encodes CASSRQGAHDAAEFF.

J is TRBJ2-1 and V is TRBV7-2; 13 positions agree with TRBD2. Germline V lookup: CDR1 SGHTA, CDR2 FQGNSA. The CDR3 runs 15 residues. V shed 4 bases and J 8 bases; nucleotides not matched to a gene: 5. CDR3 amino acids: CASSSGLAGVDEQFF. The CDR3 DNA reads as TGTGCCAGCAGCTCAGGACTAGCGGGAGTCGATGAGCAGTTCTTC.

This chain links TRBV28 with TRBJ2-1; D remains unclear. Germline-derived CDR1 and CDR2 are MDHEN and SYDVKM. The V gene lost 3 bases and the J gene lost 3 bases, with 9 bases spanning the gap. CDR3 length: 14 amino acids. In DNA, the CDR3 is TGTGCCAGCAGTTTGCCTCCGAACTACAATGAGCAGTTCTTC. Translating it yields CASSLPPNYNEQFF.

This clone came up a few times. The chain employs TRBV7-2 and TRBJ1-5, with D perhaps matching TRBD1 (5 bases). From germline, CDR1 is SGHTA and CDR2 FQGNSA. V lost 1 base, J lost 6 bases, and 10 bases lay in between. CDR3 length: 14 residues. This CDR3 reads CASSLERGVQPQHF. The CDR3 DNA reads TGTGCCAGCAGCTTAGAGAGAGGGGTTCAGCCCCAGCATTTT.

CDR3 in DNA: TGCGCCAGCAGCCAAGATATTACGACTAGCGGGGGTGAGCAGTTCTTC. Translated, it gives CASSQDITTSGGEQFF. The V and J genes are TRBV4-3 and TRBJ2-1; 12 positions agree with TRBD2. J was trimmed by 9 bases and V by 0 bases; bases with no gene match: 6. Germline V gene lookup returns CDR1 LGHNA and CDR2 YSLEER. The CDR3 has 16 amino acids.

This clone was seen a handful of times. This chain's CDR3 is CASSPRKQSSYNEQFF. CDR3 coding DNA: TGTGCCAGCTCACCAAGGAAGCAGAGCTCCTACAATGAGCAGTTCTTC. V usage is TRBV18 and J usage is TRBJ2-1; D unresolved. V gave up 2 bases and J gave up 0 bases, with 11 bases separating them. The length of the CDR3 is 16 residues. Per germline, CDR1 KGHSH and CDR2 LQKENI.

This clone was seen more than once but under ten times. The chain couples TRBV10-1 to TRBJ1-3; D is ambiguous. Germline-derived CDR1 and CDR2 are WNHNN and SYGVQD (reference sequence). This CDR3 is built from 13 residues. With 2 bases removed from V and 5 bases from J, the gap between germline ends came to 7 bases. DNA of the CDR3: TGCGCCAGCAGTGAGACAGACCGAAACACCATATATTTT. The encoded protein is CASSETDRNTIYF.

In its sample, this clone was seen a few times. This sequence joins TRBV10-2 and TRBJ2-1, with D possibly being TRBD1 or TRBD2 (7 bases each). This CDR3 has 13 amino acids. The germline V and J ends were trimmed by 6 bases and 7 bases, with 13 bases remaining between them. The germline CDR1 and CDR2 sequences are WSHSY and SAAADI. The CDR3 bases are TGCGCCAGCAGGGCGGGGGACAGAAATGAGCAGTTCTTC. Translating gives CASRAGDRNEQFF.

The V and J genes are TRBV7-9 and TRBJ2-1; D not certain. The CDR3 has 12 amino acids. Trimming removed 1 base from V and 9 bases from J, with 7 bases in between. Germline CDR1 and CDR2: SEHNR and FQNEAQ (reference sequence). The CDR3 sequence: CASSLEGREQFF. The CDR3 nucleotides read TGTGCCAGCAGCTTAGAGGGTCGTGAGCAGTTCTTC. The variable domain in full, with the rest retrieved from reference TRBV7-9 and TRBJ2-1, is DTGVSQNPRHKITKRGQNVTFRCDPISEHNRLYWYRQTLGQGPEFLTYFQNEAQLEKSRLLSDRFSAERPKGSFSTLEIQRTEQGDSAMYLCASSLEGREQFFGPGTRLTVL.

The rearrangement joins TRBV28 to TRBJ2-1, with no clear D. The CDR3 loop spans 14 amino acids. In germline, CDR1 is MDHEN, CDR2 SYDVKM. V lost 9 bases and J lost 10, with 22 bases in between. CDR3 in amino acids: CASQARWVAREQFF. The CDR3 DNA reads as TGTGCCAGTCAGGCCAGGTGGGTCGCAAGAGAGCAGTTCTTC.

This clone showed up just a few times. This chain joins TRBV6-6 and TRBJ2-4; 11 nucleotides align to TRBD2. With 4 bases clipped from V and 8 bases from J, the junction kept 10 bases outside the gene matches. This CDR3 has 16 residues. The germline CDR1 and CDR2 sequences are MNHNY and SVGAGI (reference sequence). The CDR3: CASSSLGLAGKYIQYF. As DNA, the CDR3 is TGTGCCAGCAGTTCCCTCGGACTAGCGGGCAAGTACATTCAGTACTTC.

The chain joins TRBV5-1 to TRBJ2-5; D is unclear. The J call is in doubt because the DNA end fits TRBJ2-7 better. The germline V gene has CDR1 SGHRS and CDR2 YFSETQ. There are 13 residues in the CDR3. The CDR3 spells CASSPTAPYEQYF. In nucleotides, the CDR3 is TGCGCCAGCAGCCCAACGGCTCCCTACGAGCAGTACTTC.

J is TRBJ2-3 and V is TRBV7-9; D not resolved. Germline loops: CDR1 SEHNR, CDR2 FQNEAQ (reference sequence). V shed 5 bases and J shed 10 bases, with 16 bases lying between them. This CDR3 region has 13 residues. This CDR3 reads CASSPERTRAQYF. Written as DNA, the CDR3 is TGTGCCAGCAGCCCCGAGAGAACCCGGGCGCAGTATTTT.

This clone was seen a handful of times. V is TRBV5-4 and J is TRBJ1-1, with a weak D call TRBD1 (5 bases). CDR3 length: 16 amino acids. V lost 0 bases to trimming and J lost 0 bases, with 12 bases between them. The germline gives CDR1 SGHNT, CDR2 YYREEE (reference sequence). CDR3 protein: CASSLAWSGLNTEAFF. The CDR3 DNA sequence: TGTGCCAGCAGCTTGGCATGGTCAGGGCTGAACACTGAAGCTTTCTTT.

This clone showed up just a few times. The chain has TRBV7-3 and TRBJ2-5, with 7 bases aligning to TRBD2. The germline gives CDR1 SGHTA, CDR2 FQGTGA. This CDR3 has 13 residues. J lost 4 bases, V lost 5 bases, and 4 bases had no gene match. Here the CDR3 reads CASSTGTTETQYF. As DNA, the CDR3 is TGTGCCAGCAGCACCGGGACTACAGAGACCCAGTACTTC.

This clone was found a few times. The V gene is TRBV15, the J gene TRBJ1-1, with a weak D call TRBD1 (5 bases). The CDR3 loop spans 18 amino acids. V was cut by 0 bases and J by 0 bases, with 17 bases left in between. Germline values: CDR1 LNHNV, CDR2 YYDKDF (reference sequence). CDR3 nucleotides: TGTGCCACCAGCAGAGACCTGAATGTGGGAGGGGTGAACACTGAAGCTTTCTTT. It specifies CATSRDLNVGGVNTEAFF. The full variable domain, with the rest looked up from reference TRBV15 and TRBJ1-1, is DAMVIQNPRYQVTQFGKPVTLSCSQTLNHNVMYWYQQKSSQAPKLLFHYYDKDFNNEADTPDNFQSRRPNTSFCFLDIRSPGLGDTAMYLCATSRDLNVGGVNTEAFFGQGTRLTVV.

The chain couples TRBV10-1 to TRBJ2-5; 9 nucleotides align to TRBD2. Germline V lookup: CDR1 WNHNN, CDR2 SYGVQD (reference sequence). The J segment lost 4 bases and the V segment lost 3 bases, leaving 9 bases of the junction unmatched. The CDR3 runs 16 residues. CDR3 in amino acids: CASSDRPGLARETQYF. The CDR3, as DNA: TGCGCCAGCAGTGACCGTCCGGGACTAGCAAGAGAGACCCAGTACTTC.

V is TRBV7-2 and J is TRBJ2-7; 7 bases align to TRBD2. The ends lost 2 bases at V and 2 bases at J; junction bases unmatched: 6. Per the germline V gene, CDR1 is SGHTA and CDR2 is FQGNSA. There are 15 residues in the CDR3. This CDR3 reads CASSLSRGRAYEQYF. In DNA, the CDR3 is TGTGCCAGCAGCTTATCTCGTGGGAGGGCCTACGAGCAGTACTTC. Variable domain in full (rest from reference TRBV7-2 and TRBJ2-7): GAGVSQSPSNKVTEKGKDVELRCDPISGHTALYWYRQSLGQGLEFLIYFQGNSAPDKSGLPSDRFSAERTGGSVSTLTIQRTQQEDSAVYLCASSLSRGRAYEQYFGPGTRLTVT.

In its sample, this clone was seen a few times. The chain uses TRBV4-3 and TRBJ2-7; the match to TRBD1 covers 7 bases. Trimming at V came to 3 bases and at J to 2 bases, leaving 4 bases not matched to a gene. The CDR3 consists of 14 residues. Germline CDR1 LGHNA, CDR2 YSLEER. This CDR3 reads CASSHLTGAYEQYF. In DNA, the CDR3 is TGCGCCAGCAGCCACCTCACAGGGGCCTACGAGCAGTACTTC.

The gene calls are TRBV2 and TRBJ2-7; no definite D call. Trimming removed 4 bases at V and 9 bases at J, with 10 bases between. The CDR3 extends over 11 amino acids. Germline V gene lookup returns CDR1 SNHLY and CDR2 FYNNEI. In DNA, the CDR3 is TGTGCCAGCAGTGCAAGGGCTGCGCAGTACTTC. The encoded protein is CASSARAAQYF.

This clone was counted a few times. The J gene is TRBJ1-1, the V gene TRBV20-1; weak D call: TRBD1 (5 bases). Germline CDR1 DFQATT, CDR2 SNEGSKA (reference sequence). V was shortened by 6 bases and J by 10 bases, with 12 bases between the two germline ends. This CDR3 is 10 amino acids long. CDR3 coding DNA: TGCAGTGCCCCCGGGGGGGGAGCTTTCTTT. It specifies CSAPGGGAFF.